Below are 10 T cell receptor beta chains sequenced from a single sample in a study of blood T cell repertoires in COVID-19. Method: immunoSEQ multiplex PCR; TCRdb's copy keeps in-frame clones and lacks some. The sample includes about 400,000 clones, around 92% seen only once; the top ten take roughly 1.2%. What was sequenced was peripheral blood. Receptor source: a man aged 40-50 years with acute or convalescent COVID-19.

The V and J genes are TRBV19 and TRBJ1-1; 10 bases are a match to TRBD1. This CDR3 comprises 15 residues. With 6 bases clipped from V and 3 bases from J, the junction kept 7 bases outside the gene matches. CDR1 and CDR2 from the germline V gene are LNHDA and SQIVND (reference sequence). The CDR3 DNA reads as TGTGCCAGTAGGAAGACTGGACAGGGGGACACTGAAGCTTTCTTT. Protein product: CASRKTGQGDTEAFF. The entire variable domain, with the rest obtained from reference TRBV19 and TRBJ1-1, is as follows: DGGITQSPKYLFRKEGQNVTLSCEQNLNHDAMYWYRQDPGQGLRLIYYSQIVNDFQKGDIAEGYSVSREKKESFPLTVTSAQKNPTAFYLCASRKTGQGDTEAFFGQGTRLTVV.

The chain employs TRBV2 and TRBJ1-1, with a tentative D call TRBD1 (6 bases). CDR1 SNHLY and CDR2 FYNNEI come from the germline V gene. This CDR3 region has 12 residues. V lost 6 bases and J lost 7, with 12 bases in between. The chain's CDR3 is CASSHRENEAFF. The CDR3 DNA reads TGTGCCAGCAGCCACAGGGAGAATGAAGCTTTCTTT.

The chain links TRBV5-5 to TRBJ1-2; 7 bases align to TRBD1. V lost 4 bases, J lost 3 bases, and 6 bases stayed unmatched. Germline lookup yields CDR1 SGHKS and CDR2 YYEKEE (reference sequence). CDR3 length: 14 residues. CDR3 in DNA: TGTGCCAGCAGCCGGACAGGCCAGGACTATGGCTACACCTTC. Protein product: CASSRTGQDYGYTF.

This clone was seen a handful of times. This chain connects TRBV4-2 to TRBJ2-7; 9 nucleotides agree with TRBD2. The germline V gene encodes CDR1 LGHNA and CDR2 YNFKEQ. This CDR3 is 17 amino acids long. The J segment lost 5 bases and the V segment lost 0 bases, leaving 11 bases of the junction unmatched. The CDR3 region has the DNA TGTGCCAGCAGCCAAGATATTACTAGCGGGCTTATGGACGAGCAGTACTTC. The encoded protein is CASSQDITSGLMDEQYF.

CDR3 loop: CASSLDVNRGNSPLHF. For the CDR3, the DNA is TGTGCCAGCAGCTTAGACGTGAACAGGGGAAATTCACCCCTCCACTTT. The chain employs TRBV7-9 and TRBJ1-6, with 7 nucleotides matching TRBD1. The CDR3 has 16 amino acids. Trimming cost V 1 base and J 7 bases; bases outside gene matches: 7. Germline V lookup: CDR1 SEHNR, CDR2 FQNEAQ (reference sequence).

The gene calls are TRBV4-1 and TRBJ2-7, with D possibly being TRBD1 (5 bases). CDR1 is MGHRA and CDR2 is YSYEKL in the germline V gene. This CDR3 has 15 residues. Trimming removed 6 bases from V and 7 bases from J, with 22 bases in between. The CDR3: CASRTNSGLGDEQYF. In nucleotides, the CDR3 is TGCGCCAGCAGGACGAATTCGGGCCTAGGGGATGAGCAGTACTTC.

The J gene is TRBJ1-5, the V gene TRBV5-4, with D uncertain. The CDR3 loop spans 13 amino acids. In germline, CDR1 is SGHNT, CDR2 YYREEE (reference sequence). V lost 4 bases, J lost 5 bases, and 10 bases lay in between. CDR3 nucleotides: TGTGCCAGCAGCGTCGATGCGCATCAGCCCCAGCATTTT. Protein product: CASSVDAHQPQHF.

The CDR3: CASGARDRQGAGELFF. The CDR3 DNA reads as TGTGCTAGTGGTGCAAGGGATCGCCAAGGGGCCGGGGAGCTGTTTTTT. This rearrangement joins TRBV12-5 to TRBJ2-2; the D gene is possibly TRBD1 (5 bases). The CDR3 runs 16 residues. Trimming removed 5 bases from V and 6 bases from J, with 19 bases in between. Germline values: CDR1 LGHNT, CDR2 FRNRAP.

The rearrangement joins TRBV15 to TRBJ1-4; unclear D gene. This CDR3 spans 15 amino acids. The V end was cut by 0 bases, the J end by 7 bases, with 12 bases between. CDR1 is LNHNV and CDR2 is YYDKDF in the germline V gene (reference sequence). In DNA form, the CDR3 reads TGTGCCACCAGCAGAGATCTTGGGCCAGTTGAAAAACTGTTTTTT. Translation gives CATSRDLGPVEKLFF.

This rearrangement joins TRBV5-8 to TRBJ2-5, with D tentatively TRBD1 (6 bases). Germline CDR1 and CDR2: SGHTS and YDEGEE. The CDR3 loop spans 13 amino acids. V lost 4 bases to trimming and J lost 5 bases, with 12 bases between them. The DNA of the CDR3 is TGTGCCAGCAGCATCAGGGGCTCGGAGACCCAGTACTTC. Translated: CASSIRGSETQYF.